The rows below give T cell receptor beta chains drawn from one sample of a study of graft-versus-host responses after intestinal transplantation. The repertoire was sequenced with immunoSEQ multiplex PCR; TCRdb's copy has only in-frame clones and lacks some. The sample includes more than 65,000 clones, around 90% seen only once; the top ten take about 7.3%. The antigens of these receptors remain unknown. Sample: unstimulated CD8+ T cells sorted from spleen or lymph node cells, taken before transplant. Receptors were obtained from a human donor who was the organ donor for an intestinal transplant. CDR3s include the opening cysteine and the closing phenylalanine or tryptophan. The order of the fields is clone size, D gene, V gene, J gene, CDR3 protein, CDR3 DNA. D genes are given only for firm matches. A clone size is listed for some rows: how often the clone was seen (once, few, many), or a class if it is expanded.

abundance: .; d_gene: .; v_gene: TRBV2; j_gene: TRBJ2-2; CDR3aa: CASSETGRSGELFF; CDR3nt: TGTGCCAGCAGTGAAACAGGAAGGTCCGGGGAGCTGTTTTTT
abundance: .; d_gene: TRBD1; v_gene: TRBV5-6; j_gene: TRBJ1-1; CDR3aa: CASRLGGNTEAFF; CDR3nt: TGTGCCAGCAGATTAGGGGGCAACACTGAAGCTTTCTTT
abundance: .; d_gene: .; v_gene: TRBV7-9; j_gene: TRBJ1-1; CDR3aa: CASSPPGRMNTEAFF; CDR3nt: TGTGCCAGCAGTCCACCGGGACGGATGAACACTGAAGCTTTCTTT
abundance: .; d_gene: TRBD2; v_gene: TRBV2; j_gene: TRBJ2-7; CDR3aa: CASKAGGPYEQYF; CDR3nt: TGTGCCAGCAAAGCGGGAGGGCCCTACGAGCAGTACTTC
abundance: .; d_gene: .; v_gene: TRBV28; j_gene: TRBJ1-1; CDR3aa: CASSLLFGPNTEAFF; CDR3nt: TGTGCCAGCAGTTTGCTGTTTGGGCCGAACACTGAAGCTTTCTTT
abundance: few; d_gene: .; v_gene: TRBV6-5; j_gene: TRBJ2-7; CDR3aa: CASGWGGNGYEQYF; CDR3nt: TGTGCCAGCGGGTGGGGGGGCAACGGCTACGAGCAGTACTTC
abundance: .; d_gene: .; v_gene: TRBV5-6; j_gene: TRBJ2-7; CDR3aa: CASSLEAVTYEQYF; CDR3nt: TGTGCCAGCAGCTTGGAAGCGGTAACCTACGAGCAGTACTTC
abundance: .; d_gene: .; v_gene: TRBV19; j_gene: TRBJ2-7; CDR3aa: CASSIFIGGRYEQYF; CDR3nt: TGTGCCAGTAGTATTTTCATTGGGGGTCGCTACGAGCAGTACTTC
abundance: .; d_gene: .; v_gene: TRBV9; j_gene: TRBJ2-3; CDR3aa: CASSVISSTDTQYF; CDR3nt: TGTGCCAGCAGCGTTATCTCTAGCACAGATACGCAGTATTTT
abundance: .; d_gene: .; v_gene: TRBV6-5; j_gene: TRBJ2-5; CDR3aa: CASRDGTLLQETQYF; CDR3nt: TGTGCCAGCAGGGACGGGACTTTACTCCAAGAGACCCAGTACTTC
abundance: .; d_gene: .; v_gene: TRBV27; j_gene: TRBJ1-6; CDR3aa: CASSLKNSPLHF; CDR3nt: TGTGCCAGCAGCCTAAAGAATTCACCCCTCCACTTT
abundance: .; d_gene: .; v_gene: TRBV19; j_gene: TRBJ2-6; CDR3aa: CASSMWAPTSGANVLTF; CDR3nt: TGTGCCAGTAGTATGTGGGCCCCTACCTCTGGGGCCAACGTCCTGACTTTC
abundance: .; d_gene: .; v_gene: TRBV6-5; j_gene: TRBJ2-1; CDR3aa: CASSYAGSNYNEQFF; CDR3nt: TGTGCCAGCAGTTACGCCGGGAGTAACTACAATGAGCAGTTCTTC
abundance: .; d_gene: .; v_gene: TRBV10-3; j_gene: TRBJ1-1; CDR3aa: CAIMVPGDTEAFF; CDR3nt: TGTGCCATCATGGTCCCAGGGGACACTGAAGCTTTCTTT
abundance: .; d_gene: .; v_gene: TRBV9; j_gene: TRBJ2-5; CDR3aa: CASSVFGGGAMQTQYF; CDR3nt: TGTGCCAGCAGCGTATTTGGTGGGGGGGCGATGCAGACCCAGTACTTC
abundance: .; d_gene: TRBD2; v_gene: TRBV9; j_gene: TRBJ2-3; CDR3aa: CASSWEGRNTDTQYF; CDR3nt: TGTGCCAGCAGCTGGGAGGGGCGGAACACAGATACGCAGTATTTT
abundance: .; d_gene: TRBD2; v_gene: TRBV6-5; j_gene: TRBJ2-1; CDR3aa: CASGTSGGYEQFF; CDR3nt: TGTGCCAGCGGGACTAGCGGGGGCTATGAGCAGTTCTTC
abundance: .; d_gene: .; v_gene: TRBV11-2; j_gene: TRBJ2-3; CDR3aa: CASSLELLFRDTDTQYF; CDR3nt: TGTGCCAGCAGCTTAGAATTGTTGTTCCGGGACACAGATACGCAGTATTTT
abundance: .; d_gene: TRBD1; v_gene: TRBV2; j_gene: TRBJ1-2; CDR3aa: CASSSDREANYGYTF; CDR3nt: TGTGCCAGCAGTTCGGACAGGGAGGCTAACTATGGCTACACCTTC
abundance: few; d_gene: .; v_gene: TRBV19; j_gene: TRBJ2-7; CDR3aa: CATRTASGSSYEQYF; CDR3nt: TGTGCCACTAGAACGGCCAGCGGCAGCTCCTACGAGCAGTACTTC
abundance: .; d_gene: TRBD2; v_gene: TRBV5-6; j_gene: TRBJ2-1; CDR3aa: CASSLSGEGYNEQFF; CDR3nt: TGTGCCAGCAGCTTGTCGGGGGAGGGATACAATGAGCAGTTCTTC
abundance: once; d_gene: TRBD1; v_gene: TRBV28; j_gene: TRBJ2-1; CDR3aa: CASSRDRANEQFF; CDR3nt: TGTGCCAGCAGCCGGGACAGGGCTAACGAGCAGTTCTTC
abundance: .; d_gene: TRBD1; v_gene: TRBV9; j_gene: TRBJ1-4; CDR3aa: CASSVGQGQEKLFF; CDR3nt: TGTGCCAGCAGCGTGGGACAGGGACAAGAAAAACTGTTTTTT
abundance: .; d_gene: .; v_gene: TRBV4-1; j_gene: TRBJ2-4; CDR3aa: CASSQDLKAQYF; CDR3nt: TGCGCCAGCAGCCAAGATCTCAAGGCTCAGTACTTC
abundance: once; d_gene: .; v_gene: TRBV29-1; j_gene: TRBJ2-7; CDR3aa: CSVEDWGTGNEQYF; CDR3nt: TGCAGCGTTGAAGACTGGGGGACGGGGAACGAGCAGTACTTC
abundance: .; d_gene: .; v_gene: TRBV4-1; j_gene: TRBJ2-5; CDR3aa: CASSLDRYQETQYF; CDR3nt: TGCGCCAGCAGCCTCGACAGGTACCAAGAGACCCAGTACTTC
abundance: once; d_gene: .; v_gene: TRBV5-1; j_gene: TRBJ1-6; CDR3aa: CASSLTGTWTLHF; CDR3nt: TGCGCCAGCAGCTTAACCGGGACATGGACCCTCCACTTT
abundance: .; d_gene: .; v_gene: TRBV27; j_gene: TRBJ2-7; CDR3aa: CASAPGNTYEQYF; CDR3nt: TGTGCCAGCGCTCCGGGGAACACCTACGAGCAGTACTTC
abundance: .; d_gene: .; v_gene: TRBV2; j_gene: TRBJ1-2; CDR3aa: CASSESVGLTTNYGYTF; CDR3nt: TGTGCCAGCAGTGAATCTGTCGGCCTTACTACAAACTATGGCTACACCTTC